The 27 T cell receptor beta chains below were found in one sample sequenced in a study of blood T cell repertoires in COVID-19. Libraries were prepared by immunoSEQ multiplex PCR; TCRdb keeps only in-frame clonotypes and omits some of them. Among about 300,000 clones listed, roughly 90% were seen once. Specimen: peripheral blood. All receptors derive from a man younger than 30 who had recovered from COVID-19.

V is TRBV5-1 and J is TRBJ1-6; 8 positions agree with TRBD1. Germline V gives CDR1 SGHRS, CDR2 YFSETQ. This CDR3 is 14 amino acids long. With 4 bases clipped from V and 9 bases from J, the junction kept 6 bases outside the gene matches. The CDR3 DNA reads TGCGCCAGCAGCGAGGGACAGGCTAGTTCACCCCTCCACTTT. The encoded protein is CASSEGQASSPLHF.

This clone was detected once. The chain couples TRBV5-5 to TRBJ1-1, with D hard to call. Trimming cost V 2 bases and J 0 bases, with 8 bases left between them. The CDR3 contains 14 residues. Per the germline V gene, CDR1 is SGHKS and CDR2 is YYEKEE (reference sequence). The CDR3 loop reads CASSFGGLNTEAFF. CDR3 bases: TGTGCCAGCAGCTTCGGAGGATTGAACACTGAAGCTTTCTTT.

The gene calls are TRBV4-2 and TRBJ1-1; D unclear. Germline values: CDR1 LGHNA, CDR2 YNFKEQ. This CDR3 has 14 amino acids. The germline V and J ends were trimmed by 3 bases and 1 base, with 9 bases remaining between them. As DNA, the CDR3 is TGTGCCAGCAGCCATCCGACACAGAACACTGAAGCTTTCTTT. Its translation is CASSHPTQNTEAFF.

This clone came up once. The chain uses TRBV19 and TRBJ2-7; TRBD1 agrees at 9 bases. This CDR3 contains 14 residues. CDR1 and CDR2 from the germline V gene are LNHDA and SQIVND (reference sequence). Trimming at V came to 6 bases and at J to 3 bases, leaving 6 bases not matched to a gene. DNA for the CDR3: TGTGCCAGTAGCCCCGGGACAGGGTTCTACGAGCAGTACTTC. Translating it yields CASSPGTGFYEQYF.

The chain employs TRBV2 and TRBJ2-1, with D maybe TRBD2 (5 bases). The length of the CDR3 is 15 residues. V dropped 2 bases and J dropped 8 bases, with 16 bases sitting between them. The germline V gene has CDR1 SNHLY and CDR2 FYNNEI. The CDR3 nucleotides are TGTGCCAGCAGTGAATTGCGCGGGCCCGGGGATGAGCAGTTCTTC. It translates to CASSELRGPGDEQFF.

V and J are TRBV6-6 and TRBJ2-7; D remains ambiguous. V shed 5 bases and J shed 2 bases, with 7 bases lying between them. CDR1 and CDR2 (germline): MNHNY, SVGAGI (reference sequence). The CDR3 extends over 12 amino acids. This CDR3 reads CASSVDTYEQYF. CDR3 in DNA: TGTGCCAGCAGTGTTGACACCTACGAGCAGTACTTC.

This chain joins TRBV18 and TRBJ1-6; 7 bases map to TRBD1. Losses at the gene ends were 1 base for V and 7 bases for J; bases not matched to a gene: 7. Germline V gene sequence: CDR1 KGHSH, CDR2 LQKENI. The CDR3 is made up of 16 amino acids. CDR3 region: CASSPQPTGSNSPLHF. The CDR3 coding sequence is TGTGCCAGCTCACCACAACCGACAGGGAGCAATTCACCCCTCCACTTT.

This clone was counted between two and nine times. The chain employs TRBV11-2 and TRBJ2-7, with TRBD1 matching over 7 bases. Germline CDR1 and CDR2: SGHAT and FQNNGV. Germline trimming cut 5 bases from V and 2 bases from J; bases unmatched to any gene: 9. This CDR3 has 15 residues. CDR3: CASSPTGQLTYEQYF. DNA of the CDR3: TGTGCCAGCAGCCCTACGGGACAGTTAACCTACGAGCAGTACTTC.

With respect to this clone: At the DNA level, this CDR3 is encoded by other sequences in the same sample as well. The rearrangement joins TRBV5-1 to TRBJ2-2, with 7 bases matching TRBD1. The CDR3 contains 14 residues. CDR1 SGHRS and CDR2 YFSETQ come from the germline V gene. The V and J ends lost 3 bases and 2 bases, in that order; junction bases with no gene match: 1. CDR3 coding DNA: TGCGCCAGCAGCTGGGACAGTAACACCGGGGAGCTGTTTTTT. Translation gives CASSWDSNTGELFF.

Here the CDR3 reads CASSSLQTGLPGELFF. In nucleotides, the CDR3 is TGTGCCAGCAGTTCCCTCCAGACAGGGTTACCCGGGGAGCTGTTTTTT. V and J are TRBV28 and TRBJ2-2; the match to TRBD1 covers 7 bases. The CDR3 runs to 16 residues. The V and J ends lost 4 bases and 6 bases, in that order; junction bases with no gene match: 11. Germline V gene data show CDR1 as MDHEN and CDR2 as SYDVKM.

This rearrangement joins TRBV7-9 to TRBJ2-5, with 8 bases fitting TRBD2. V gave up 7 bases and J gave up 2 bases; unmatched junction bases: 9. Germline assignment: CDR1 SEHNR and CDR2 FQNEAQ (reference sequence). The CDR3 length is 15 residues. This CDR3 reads CASMRERGPQETQYF. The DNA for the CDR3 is TGTGCCAGCATGCGGGAGCGGGGGCCTCAAGAGACCCAGTACTTC.

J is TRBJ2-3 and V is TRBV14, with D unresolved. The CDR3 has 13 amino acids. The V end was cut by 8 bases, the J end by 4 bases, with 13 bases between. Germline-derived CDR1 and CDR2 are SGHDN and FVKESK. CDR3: CASSPRKADTQYF. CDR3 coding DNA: TGTGCCAGCTCGCCGAGGAAAGCAGATACGCAGTATTTT.

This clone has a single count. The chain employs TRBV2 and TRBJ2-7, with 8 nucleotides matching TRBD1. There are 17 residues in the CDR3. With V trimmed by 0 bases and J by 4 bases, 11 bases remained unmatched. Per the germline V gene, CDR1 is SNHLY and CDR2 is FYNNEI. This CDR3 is CASSEALGWTGNYEQYF. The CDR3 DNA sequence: TGTGCCAGCAGTGAAGCGCTAGGGTGGACAGGGAATTACGAGCAGTACTTC.

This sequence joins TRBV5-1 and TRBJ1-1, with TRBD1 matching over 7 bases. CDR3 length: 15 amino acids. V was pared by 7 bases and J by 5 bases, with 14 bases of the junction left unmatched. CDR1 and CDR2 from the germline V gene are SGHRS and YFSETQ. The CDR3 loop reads CASQGVGGARTEAFF. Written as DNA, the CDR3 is TGCGCCAGCCAGGGGGTTGGAGGGGCGCGAACTGAAGCTTTCTTT.

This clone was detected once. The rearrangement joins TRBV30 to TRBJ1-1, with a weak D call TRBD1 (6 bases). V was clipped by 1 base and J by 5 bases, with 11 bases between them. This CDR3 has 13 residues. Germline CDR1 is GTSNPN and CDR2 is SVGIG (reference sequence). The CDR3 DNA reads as TGTGCCTGGAGTGGGGGGGGGCCAACTGAAGCTTTCTTT. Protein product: CAWSGGGPTEAFF.

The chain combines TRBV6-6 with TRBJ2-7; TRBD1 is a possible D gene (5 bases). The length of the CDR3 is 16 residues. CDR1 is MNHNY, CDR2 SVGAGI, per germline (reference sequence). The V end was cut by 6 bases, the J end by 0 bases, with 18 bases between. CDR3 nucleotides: TGTGCCAGCAGCTTAACAGGCGCGATCACCTCCTACGAGCAGTACTTC. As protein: CASSLTGAITSYEQYF.

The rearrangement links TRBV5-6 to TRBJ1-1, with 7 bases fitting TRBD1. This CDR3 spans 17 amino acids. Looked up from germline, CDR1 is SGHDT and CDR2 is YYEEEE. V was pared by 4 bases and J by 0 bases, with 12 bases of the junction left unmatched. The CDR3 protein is CASSTRTGHFMNTEAFF. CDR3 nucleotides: TGTGCCAGCAGCACACGGACAGGACATTTTATGAACACTGAAGCTTTCTTT.

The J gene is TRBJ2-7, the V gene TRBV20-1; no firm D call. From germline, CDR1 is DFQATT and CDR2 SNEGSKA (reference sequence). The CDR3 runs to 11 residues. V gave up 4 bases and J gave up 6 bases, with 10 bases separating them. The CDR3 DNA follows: TGCAGTGCTATCATCTTCGGCGAGCAGTACTTC. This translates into CSAIIFGEQYF.

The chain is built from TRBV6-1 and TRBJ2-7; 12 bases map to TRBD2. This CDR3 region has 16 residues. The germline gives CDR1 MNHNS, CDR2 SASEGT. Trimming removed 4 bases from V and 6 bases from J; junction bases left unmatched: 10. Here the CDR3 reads CASSVRLAGGVGEQYF. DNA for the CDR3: TGTGCCAGCAGTGTGCGGCTAGCGGGGGGGGTAGGCGAGCAGTACTTC.

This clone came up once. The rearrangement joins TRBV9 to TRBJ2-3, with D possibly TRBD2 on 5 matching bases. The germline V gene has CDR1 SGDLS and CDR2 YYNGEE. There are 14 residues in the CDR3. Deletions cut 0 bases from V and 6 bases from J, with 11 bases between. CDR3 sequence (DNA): TGTGCCAGCAGCGTAGTACAGTCGGGGGATACGCAGTATTTT. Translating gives CASSVVQSGDTQYF.

The CDR3 DNA is TGTGCCAGCAGCGTTGCGACAGACTACGAGCAGTACTTC. It encodes CASSVATDYEQYF. This chain uses TRBV9 with TRBJ2-7; TRBD1 might be the D (5 bases). This CDR3 spans 13 amino acids. Germline V gives CDR1 SGDLS, CDR2 YYNGEE. Trimming pared 2 bases from V and 3 bases from J, leaving 9 bases between.

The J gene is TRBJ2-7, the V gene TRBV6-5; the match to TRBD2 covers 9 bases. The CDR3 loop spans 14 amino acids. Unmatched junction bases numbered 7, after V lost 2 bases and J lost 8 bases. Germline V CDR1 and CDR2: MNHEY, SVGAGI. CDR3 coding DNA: TGTGCCAGCAGTTACCTCGATGCGGGGGGGAAGCAGTACTTC. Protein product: CASSYLDAGGKQYF.

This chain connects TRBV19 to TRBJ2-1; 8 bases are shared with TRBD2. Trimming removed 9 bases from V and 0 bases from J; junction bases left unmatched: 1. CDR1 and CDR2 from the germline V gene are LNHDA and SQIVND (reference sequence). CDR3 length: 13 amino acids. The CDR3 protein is CASSGSSYNEQFF. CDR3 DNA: TGTGCCAGCAGCGGGAGCTCCTACAATGAGCAGTTCTTC.

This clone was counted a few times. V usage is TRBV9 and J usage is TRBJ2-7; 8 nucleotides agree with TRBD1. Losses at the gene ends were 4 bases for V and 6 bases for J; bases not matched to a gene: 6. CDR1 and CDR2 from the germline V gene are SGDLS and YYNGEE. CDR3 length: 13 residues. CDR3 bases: TGTGCCAGCAGCCGACAGGGGAGTCGCGAGCAGTACTTC. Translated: CASSRQGSREQYF. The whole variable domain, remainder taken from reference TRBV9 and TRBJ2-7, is DSGVTQTPKHLITATGQRVTLRCSPRSGDLSVYWYQQSLDQGLQFLIQYYNGEERAKGNILERFSAQQFPDLHSELNLSSLELGDSALYFCASSRQGSREQYFGPGTRLTVT.

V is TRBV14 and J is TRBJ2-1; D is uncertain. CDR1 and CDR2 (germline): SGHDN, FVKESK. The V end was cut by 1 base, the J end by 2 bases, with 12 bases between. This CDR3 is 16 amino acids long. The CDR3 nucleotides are TGTGCCAGCAGCCAAGTACTGGGCTCGACCTACAATGAGCAGTTCTTC. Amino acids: CASSQVLGSTYNEQFF.

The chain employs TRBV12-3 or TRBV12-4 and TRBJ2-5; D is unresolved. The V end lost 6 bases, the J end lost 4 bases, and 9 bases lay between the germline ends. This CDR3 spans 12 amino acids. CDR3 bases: TGTGCCAGCAGCCCCGGTGGAGAGACCCAGTACTTC. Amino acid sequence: CASSPGGETQYF.

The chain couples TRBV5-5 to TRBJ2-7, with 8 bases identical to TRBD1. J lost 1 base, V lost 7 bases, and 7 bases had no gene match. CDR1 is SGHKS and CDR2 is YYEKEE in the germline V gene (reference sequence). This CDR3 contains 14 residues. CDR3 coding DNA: TGTGCCAGCTGGCCGGACAGGGTATCCTACGAGCAGTACTTC. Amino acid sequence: CASWPDRVSYEQYF.